One sample yielded the 8 T cell receptor beta chains listed below, sequenced in a study of blood T cell repertoires in COVID-19. Only in-frame clones appear in the TCRdb table, and some are missing; sequencing was by immunoSEQ multiplex PCR. The data hold 160,000 or so clones, with approximately 82% observed a single time. The sample was peripheral blood. Receptors originate from a woman aged 45-60 years with acute or convalescent COVID-19.

The chain carries TRBV7-9 and TRBJ2-1; 8 nucleotides agree with TRBD1. V lost 6 bases to trimming and J lost 6 bases; unmatched junction nucleotides: 4. The CDR3 length is 13 residues. Looked up from germline, CDR1 is SEHNR and CDR2 is FQNEAQ (reference sequence). Here the CDR3 DNA reads TGTGCCAGCAGACTAGGGACAGGCAATGAGCAGTTCTTC. This sequence encodes CASRLGTGNEQFF.

The gene calls are TRBV10-3 and TRBJ1-2; D is undetermined. Germline CDR1 reads ENHRY; CDR2 reads SYGVKD. The V and J ends lost 3 bases and 4 bases respectively, with 6 bases between them. This CDR3 is built from 12 residues. The CDR3 here is CAISDAIYGYTF. The CDR3 coding sequence is TGTGCCATCAGTGACGCTATCTATGGCTACACCTTC.

The gene calls are TRBV5-1 and TRBJ2-2; D may be TRBD2 (5 bases). This CDR3 is 17 amino acids long. V was shortened by 0 bases and J by 4 bases, with 16 bases between the two germline ends. The germline V gene has CDR1 SGHRS and CDR2 YFSETQ. CDR3 coding DNA: TGCGCCAGCAGCTTGGCAGCCGAACTAGGTATCACCGGGGAGCTGTTTTTT. Translation: CASSLAAELGITGELFF.

CDR3 coding DNA: TGTGCCAGCAGCCACAAGACAGGGGGCATTCAGTACTTC. Translated, it gives CASSHKTGGIQYF. This chain connects TRBV16 to TRBJ2-4, with 9 nucleotides matching TRBD1. Germline CDR1 is KGHSY and CDR2 is FQNENV. V lost 3 bases to trimming and J lost 9 bases; unmatched junction nucleotides: 3. The CDR3 covers 13 residues.

V is TRBV7-2 and J is TRBJ2-5, with TRBD1 matching 7 bases. This CDR3 is built from 13 residues. Per the germline V gene, CDR1 is SGHTA and CDR2 is FQGNSA. V shed 5 bases and J 5 bases; nucleotides not matched to a gene: 5. CDR3 DNA: TGTGCCAGCAGCGACAGGGTTAAGGAGACCCAGTACTTC. It codes for CASSDRVKETQYF.

By sample share, this clone is medium-sized (0.01 to 0.1%). V usage is TRBV28 and J usage is TRBJ2-3; perhaps TRBD1 as D (6 bases). The CDR3 sequence is 13 residues long. The V and J ends lost 2 bases and 4 bases respectively, with 7 bases between them. The V gene's germline CDR1 is MDHEN and CDR2 SYDVKM. DNA for the CDR3: TGTGCCAGCAGTTTAGGGGGCGCAGATACGCAGTATTTT. It translates to CASSLGGADTQYF.

V is TRBV18 and J is TRBJ1-5, with D uncertain. V was shortened by 6 bases and J by 3 bases, with 15 bases between the two germline ends. The length of the CDR3 is 15 residues. The germline gives CDR1 KGHSH, CDR2 LQKENI. As DNA, the CDR3 is TGTGCCAGCTCCGAAGGAGGGATAACCAATCAGCCCCAGCATTTT. Its translation: CASSEGGITNQPQHF.

This chain joins TRBV6-5 and TRBJ2-1; D is uncertain. There are 12 residues in the CDR3. Germline-derived CDR1 and CDR2 are MNHEY and SVGAGI. With 6 bases removed from V and 9 bases from J, the gap between germline ends came to 12 bases. The CDR3 region is CASSSEVGEQFF. CDR3 bases: TGTGCCAGCAGCAGTGAGGTGGGTGAGCAGTTCTTC.